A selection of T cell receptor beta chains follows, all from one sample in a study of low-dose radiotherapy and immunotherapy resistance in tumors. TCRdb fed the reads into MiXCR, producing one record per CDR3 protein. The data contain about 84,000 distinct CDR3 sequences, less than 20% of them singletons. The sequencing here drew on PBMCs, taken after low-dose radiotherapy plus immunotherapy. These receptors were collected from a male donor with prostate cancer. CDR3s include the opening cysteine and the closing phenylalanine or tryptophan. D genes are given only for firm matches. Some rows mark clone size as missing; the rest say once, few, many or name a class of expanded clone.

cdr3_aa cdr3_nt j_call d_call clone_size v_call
CASSVDPTGELFF TGTGCCAGCAGCGTAGACCCCACCGGGGAGCTGTTTTTT TRBJ2-2 NA many TRBV9
CASSVGRGGGNQPQHF TGTGCCAGCAGTGTCGGCCGAGGGGGCGGCAATCAGCCCCAGCATTTT TRBJ1-5 TRBD1 many TRBV28
CAIRGQGGLAGKGSYNEQFF TGTGCCATCAGAGGCCAGGGGGGTCTAGCGGGAAAGGGGTCCTACAATGAGCAGTTCTTC TRBJ2-1 TRBD2 many TRBV10-3
CASSWGPGLAGDRRGTGELFF TGCGCCAGCAGCTGGGGCCCGGGACTAGCGGGAGATAGAAGGGGAACCGGGGAGCTGTTTTTT TRBJ2-2 TRBD2 NA TRBV4-3
CSVVGTSETSTDTQYF TGCAGCGTTGTTGGGACTAGCGAGACTAGCACAGATACGCAGTATTTT TRBJ2-3 TRBD2 many TRBV29-1
CASSLWAGTGNEKLFF TGTGCCAGCAGTTTATGGGCCGGGACAGGAAATGAAAAACTGTTTTTT TRBJ1-4 TRBD1 NA TRBV28
CASSLVGEAETQYF TGTGCCAGCAGCTTAGTGGGGGAGGCGGAGACCCAGTACTTC TRBJ2-5 NA many TRBV7-8
CASKDDRNTGELFF TGTGCCAGCAAAGATGACAGGAACACCGGGGAGCTGTTTTTT TRBJ2-2 NA many TRBV2
CASSFTGPGELFF TGTGCCAGCAGCTTTACAGGGCCCGGGGAGCTGTTTTTT TRBJ2-2 NA many TRBV7-9
CASSPRESAQYF TGTGCCAGCAGTCCCCGTGAGTCGGCGCAGTATTTT TRBJ2-3 NA many TRBV6-1
CASSSRGIDTQYF TGTGCCAGTAGTTCGAGGGGAATTGATACGCAGTATTTT TRBJ2-3 NA many TRBV19
CASSQGAPGTEAFF TGTGCCAGCAGCCAAGGGGCGCCCGGCACTGAAGCTTTCTTT TRBJ1-1 NA medium-sized TRBV6-1
CASSLDRDRSNQPQHF TGCGCCAGCAGCCTCGACCGGGACAGGAGCAATCAGCCCCAGCATTTT TRBJ1-5 TRBD1 many TRBV4-1
CASKRDLRATQYF TGTGCCAGCAAGCGGGATTTAAGGGCTACGCAGTATTTT TRBJ2-3 TRBD2 many TRBV2
CASSHKGGQYF TGTGCCAGCAGCCACAAAGGAGGGCAGTACTTC TRBJ2-7 NA many TRBV3-1
CAWSTGQGNPYEQYF TGTGCCTGGAGTACAGGACAGGGGAACCCCTACGAGCAGTACTTC TRBJ2-7 TRBD1 many TRBV30
CASSGLAEYNEQFF TGTGCCAGCAGCGGACTAGCGGAGTACAATGAGCAGTTCTTC TRBJ2-1 TRBD2 many TRBV9
CASSLTSGRPGGDTQYF TGTGCCAGCAGCCTGACTAGCGGGAGGCCCGGGGGAGATACGCAGTATTTT TRBJ2-3 TRBD2 many TRBV7-9
CASSYSTSGRYEQYF TGTGCCAGCAGTTACTCGACTAGCGGGAGGTACGAGCAGTACTTC TRBJ2-7 TRBD2 few TRBV6-6
CASSRHLKFTGTGSGANVLTF TGCGCCAGCAGCCGCCATTTAAAGTTCACAGGTACCGGCTCTGGGGCCAACGTCCTGACTTTC TRBJ2-6 NA many TRBV4-3
CASRPGQGFSGANVLTF TGTGCCAGCAGGCCGGGACAGGGTTTCTCTGGGGCCAACGTCCTGACTTTC TRBJ2-6 TRBD1 many TRBV6-8
CSARPYTEAFF TGCAGTGCTAGGCCTTACACTGAAGCTTTCTTT TRBJ1-1 NA many TRBV20-1
CASRTDQGLNEQFF TGTGCCAGCCGGACCGACCAGGGGCTAAATGAGCAGTTCTTC TRBJ2-1 NA many TRBV28
CASSLRGLAGIEQYF TGTGCCAGCAGCTTACGGGGACTAGCGGGAATCGAGCAGTACTTC TRBJ2-7 TRBD2 many TRBV7-2
CASSQGHLGEQYF TGTGCCAGCAGCCAGGGGCATCTGGGGGAGCAGTACTTC TRBJ2-7 NA many TRBV3-1
CASSQGVQETQYF TGTGCCAGCAGCCAGGGGGTCCAAGAGACCCAGTACTTC TRBJ2-5 TRBD1 many TRBV11-3
CASSPPNRGPYEQYF TGTGCCAGCTCACCACCGAACAGGGGGCCATACGAGCAGTACTTC TRBJ2-7 TRBD1 many TRBV18
CASSLTRSSTDTQYF TGTGCCAGTAGTCTCACCAGGTCATCCACAGATACGCAGTATTTT TRBJ2-3 NA many TRBV19
CASRGWVPGGELFF TGTGCCAGCAGAGGCTGGGTACCCGGCGGGGAGCTGTTTTTT TRBJ2-2 NA many TRBV5-6
CASSYRGADEAFF TGTGCCAGCAGCTACCGGGGGGCGGATGAAGCTTTCTTT TRBJ1-1 NA many TRBV7-2